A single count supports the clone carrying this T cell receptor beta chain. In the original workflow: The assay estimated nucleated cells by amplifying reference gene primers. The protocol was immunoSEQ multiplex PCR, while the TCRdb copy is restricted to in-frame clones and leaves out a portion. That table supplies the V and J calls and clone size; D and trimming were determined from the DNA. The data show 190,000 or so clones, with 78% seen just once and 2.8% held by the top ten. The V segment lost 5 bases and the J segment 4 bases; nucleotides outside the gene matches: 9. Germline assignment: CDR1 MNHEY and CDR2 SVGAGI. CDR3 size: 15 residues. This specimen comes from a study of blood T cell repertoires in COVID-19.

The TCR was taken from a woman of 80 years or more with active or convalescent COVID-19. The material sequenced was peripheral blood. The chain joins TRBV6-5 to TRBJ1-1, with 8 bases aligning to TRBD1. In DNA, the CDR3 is TGTGCCAGCAGTAGAGACAGGGGTGATGTCACTGAAGCTTTCTTT. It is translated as CASSRDRGDVTEAFF.